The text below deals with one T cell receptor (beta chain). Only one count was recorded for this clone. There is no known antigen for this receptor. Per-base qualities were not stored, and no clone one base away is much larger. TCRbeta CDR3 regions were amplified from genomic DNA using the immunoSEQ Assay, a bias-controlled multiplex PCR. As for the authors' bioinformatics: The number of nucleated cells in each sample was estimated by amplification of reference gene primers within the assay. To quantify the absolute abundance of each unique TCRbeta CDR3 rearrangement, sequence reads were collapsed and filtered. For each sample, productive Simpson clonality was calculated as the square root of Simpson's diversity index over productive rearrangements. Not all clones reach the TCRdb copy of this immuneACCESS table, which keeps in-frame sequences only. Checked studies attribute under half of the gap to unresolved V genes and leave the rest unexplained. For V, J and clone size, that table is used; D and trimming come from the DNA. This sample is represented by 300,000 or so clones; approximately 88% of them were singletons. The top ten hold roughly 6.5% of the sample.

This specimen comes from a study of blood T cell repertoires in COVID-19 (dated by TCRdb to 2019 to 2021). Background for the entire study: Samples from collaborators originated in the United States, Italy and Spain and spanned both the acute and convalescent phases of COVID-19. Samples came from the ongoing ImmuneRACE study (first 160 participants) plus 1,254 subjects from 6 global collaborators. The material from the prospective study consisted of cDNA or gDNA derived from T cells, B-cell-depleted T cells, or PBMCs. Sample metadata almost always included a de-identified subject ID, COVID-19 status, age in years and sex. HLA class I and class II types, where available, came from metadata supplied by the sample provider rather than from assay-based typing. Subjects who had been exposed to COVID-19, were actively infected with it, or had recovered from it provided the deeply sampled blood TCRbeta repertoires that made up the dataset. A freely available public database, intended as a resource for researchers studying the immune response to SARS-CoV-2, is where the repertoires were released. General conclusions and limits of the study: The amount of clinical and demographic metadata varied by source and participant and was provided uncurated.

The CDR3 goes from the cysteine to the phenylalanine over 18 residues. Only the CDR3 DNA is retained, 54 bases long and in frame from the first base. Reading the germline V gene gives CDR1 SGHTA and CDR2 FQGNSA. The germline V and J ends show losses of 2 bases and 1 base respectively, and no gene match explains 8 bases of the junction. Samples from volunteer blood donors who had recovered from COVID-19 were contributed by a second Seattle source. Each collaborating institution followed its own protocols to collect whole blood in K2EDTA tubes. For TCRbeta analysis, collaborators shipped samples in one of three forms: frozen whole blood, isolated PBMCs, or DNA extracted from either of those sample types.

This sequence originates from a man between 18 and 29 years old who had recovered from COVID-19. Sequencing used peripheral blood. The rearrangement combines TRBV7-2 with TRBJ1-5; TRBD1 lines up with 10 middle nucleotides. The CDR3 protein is CASSLSWGTGASNQPQHF. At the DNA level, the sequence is TGTGCCAGCAGCTTATCTTGGGGGACAGGGGCGAGCAATCAGCCCCAGCATTTT.